The clone carrying this TCR beta chain was seen more than once but under ten times. What it binds is unknown. The sample holds other DNA sequences that translate to the same CDR3. The sample belongs to a study of beta chain features in type 1 diabetes. Every bit of the isolated RNA underwent reverse transcription, so sequencing read expressed TCRB transcripts. The protocol was immunoSEQ multiplex PCR, while the TCRdb copy is restricted to in-frame clones and leaves out a portion. The table shows 600,000 to 750,000 clones, with over 10% occurring only once. The CDR3 extends over 13 amino acids. Germline V gene lookup returns CDR1 SGHAT and CDR2 FQNNGV. Trimming removed 5 bases at V and 2 bases at J, with 9 bases between. Study-level points and caveats: A moderate, significant TCRB CDR3 shortening appeared in type 1 diabetes across four CD4+ subsets. Sampled from patients, naive, central memory and Treg TCRB repertoires appeared more similar than those sampled from healthy donors.

Purities in excess of 95% were seen in all sorted populations. The receptor's source is a man aged 30 to 39 with type 1 diabetes. The chain is built from TRBV11-2 and TRBJ1-2; possible D gene TRBD1, 6 bases. Sequenced: naive CD4+ T cells from blood. In nucleotides, the CDR3 is TGTGCCAGCAGCCCAGGACAGAACTATGGCTACACCTTC. Protein product: CASSPGQNYGYTF.